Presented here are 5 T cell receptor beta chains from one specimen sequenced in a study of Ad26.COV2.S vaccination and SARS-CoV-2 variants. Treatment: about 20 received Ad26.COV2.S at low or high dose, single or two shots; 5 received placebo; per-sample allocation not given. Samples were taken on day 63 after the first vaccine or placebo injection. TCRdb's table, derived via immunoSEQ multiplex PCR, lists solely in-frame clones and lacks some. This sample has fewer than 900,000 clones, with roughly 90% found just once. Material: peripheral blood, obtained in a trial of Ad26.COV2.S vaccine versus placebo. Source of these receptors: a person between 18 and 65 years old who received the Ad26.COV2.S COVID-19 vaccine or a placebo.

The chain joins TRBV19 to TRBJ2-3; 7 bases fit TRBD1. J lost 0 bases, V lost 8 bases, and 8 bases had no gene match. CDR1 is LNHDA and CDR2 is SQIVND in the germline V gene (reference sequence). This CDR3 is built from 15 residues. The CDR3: CASSGTESSTDTQYF. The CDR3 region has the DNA TGTGCCAGTTCCGGGACAGAGTCTAGCACAGATACGCAGTATTTT.

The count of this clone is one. The CDR3 sequence: CASSLGFYPETQYF. The CDR3 DNA sequence: TGTGCCAGCAGCTTGGGTTTCTACCCGGAGACCCAGTACTTC. The chain is built from TRBV5-8 and TRBJ2-5, with D unresolved. V was pared by 0 bases and J by 5 bases, with 11 bases between. Germline V gene data show CDR1 as SGHTS and CDR2 as YDEGEE. The CDR3 has 14 residues.

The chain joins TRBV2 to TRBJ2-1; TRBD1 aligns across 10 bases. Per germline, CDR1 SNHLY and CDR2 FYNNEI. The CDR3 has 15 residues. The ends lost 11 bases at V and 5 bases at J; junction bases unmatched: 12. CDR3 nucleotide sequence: TGTGCCTCAGGCGACAGGGGGCGGAGTAACAATGAGCAGTTCTTC. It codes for CASGDRGRSNNEQFF.

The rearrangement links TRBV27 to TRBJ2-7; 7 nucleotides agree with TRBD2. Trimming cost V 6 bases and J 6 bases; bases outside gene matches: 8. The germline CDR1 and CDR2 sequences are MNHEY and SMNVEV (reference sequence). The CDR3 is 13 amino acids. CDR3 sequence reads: CASSFTTSVEQYF. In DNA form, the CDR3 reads TGTGCCAGCAGCTTCACAACTAGCGTCGAGCAGTACTTC.

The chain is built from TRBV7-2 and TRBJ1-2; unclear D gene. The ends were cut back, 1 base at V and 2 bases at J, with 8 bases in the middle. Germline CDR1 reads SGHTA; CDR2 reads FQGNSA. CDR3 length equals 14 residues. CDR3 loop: CASSLGRENYGYTF. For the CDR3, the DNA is TGTGCCAGCAGCTTAGGGCGGGAGAACTATGGCTACACCTTC.